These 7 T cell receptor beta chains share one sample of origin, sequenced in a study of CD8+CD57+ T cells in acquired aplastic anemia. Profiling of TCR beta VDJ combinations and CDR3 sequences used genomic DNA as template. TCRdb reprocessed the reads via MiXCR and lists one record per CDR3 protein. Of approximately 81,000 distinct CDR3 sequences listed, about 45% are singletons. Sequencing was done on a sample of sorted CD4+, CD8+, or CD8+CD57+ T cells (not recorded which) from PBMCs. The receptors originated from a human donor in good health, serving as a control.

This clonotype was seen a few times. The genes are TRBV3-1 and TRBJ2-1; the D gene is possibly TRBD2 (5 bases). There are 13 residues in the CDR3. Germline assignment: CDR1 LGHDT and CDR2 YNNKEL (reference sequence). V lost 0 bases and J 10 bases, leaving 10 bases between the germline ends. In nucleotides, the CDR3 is TGTGCCAGCAGCCAAGATTGGGCTAGCGAGCAGTTCTTC. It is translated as CASSQDWASEQFF.

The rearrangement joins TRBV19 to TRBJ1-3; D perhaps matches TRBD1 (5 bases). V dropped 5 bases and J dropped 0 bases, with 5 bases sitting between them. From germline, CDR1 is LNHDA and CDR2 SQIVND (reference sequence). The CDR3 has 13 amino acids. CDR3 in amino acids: CASSGGSGNTIYF. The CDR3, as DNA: TGTGCCAGTAGTGGGGGCTCTGGAAACACCATATATTTT.

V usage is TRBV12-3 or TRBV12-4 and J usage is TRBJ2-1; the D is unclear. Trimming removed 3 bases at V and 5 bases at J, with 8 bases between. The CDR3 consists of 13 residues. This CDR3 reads CASSLGRNNEQFF. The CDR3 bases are TGTGCCAGCAGTTTGGGTCGGAACAATGAGCAGTTCTTC.

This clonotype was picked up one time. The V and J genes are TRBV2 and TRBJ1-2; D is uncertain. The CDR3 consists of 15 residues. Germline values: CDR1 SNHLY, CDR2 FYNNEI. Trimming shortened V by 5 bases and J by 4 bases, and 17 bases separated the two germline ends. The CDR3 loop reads CASSTQEGSIYGYTF. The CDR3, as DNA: TGTGCCAGCAGTACCCAGGAGGGTAGCATCTATGGCTACACCTTC. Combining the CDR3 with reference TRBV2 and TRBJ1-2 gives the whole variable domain EPEVTQTPSHQVTQMGQEVILRCVPISNHLYFYWYRQILGQKVEFLVSFYNNEISEKSEIFDDQFSVERPDGSNFTLKIRSTKLEDSAMYFCASSTQEGSIYGYTFGSGTRLTVV.

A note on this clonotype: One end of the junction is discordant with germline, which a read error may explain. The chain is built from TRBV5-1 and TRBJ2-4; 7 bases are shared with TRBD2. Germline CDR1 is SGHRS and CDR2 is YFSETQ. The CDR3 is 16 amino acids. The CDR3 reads CASSLTSDVAKNVQYF. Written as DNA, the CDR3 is TGCGCCAGCAGCTTAACTAGCGATGTAGCCAAAAACGTTCAGTACTTC.

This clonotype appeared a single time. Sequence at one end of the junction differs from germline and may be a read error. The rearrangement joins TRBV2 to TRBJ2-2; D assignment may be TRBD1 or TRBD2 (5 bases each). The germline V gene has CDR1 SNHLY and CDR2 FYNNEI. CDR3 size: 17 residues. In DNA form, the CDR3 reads TGTGCCAGCAGGAAAGACAGCCCCAGCCAGAGGCACCGGGGAGCTGTTTTT. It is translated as CASRKDSPSQRHRGAVF.

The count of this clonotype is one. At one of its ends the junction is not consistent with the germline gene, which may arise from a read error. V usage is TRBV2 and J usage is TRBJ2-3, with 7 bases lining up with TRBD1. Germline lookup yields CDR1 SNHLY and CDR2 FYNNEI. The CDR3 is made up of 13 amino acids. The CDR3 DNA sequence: TGTGCCAGCAGCGCGACAGGGTCAGATACACAGTATTTT. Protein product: CASSATGSDTQYF.